This T cell receptor (beta chain) was identified in a study of blood T cell repertoires in COVID-19. Study-wide background: Samples of COVID-19 (acute and convalescent) were obtained from the United States, Italy and Spain. In each case, the material was cDNA or gDNA derived from T cells, B-cell-depleted T cells, or PBMCs.

As handled by the study authors: Scientists estimated how many nucleated cells there were by amplifying reference gene primers. TCRdb keeps only in-frame clones here, not all; method: immunoSEQ multiplex PCR. V, J and clone size were drawn from that table, and D and trimming were deduced from the DNA. The sample includes approximately 230,000 clones, roughly 90% of them seen just once. Sequencing was carried out using peripheral blood. The TCR was taken from a young man who had recovered from COVID-19.

In DNA, the CDR3 is TGTGCCAGTAGTCCCGGGACAGCCTATCAGCCCCAGCATTTT. Encoded protein: CASSPGTAYQPQHF. V is TRBV19 and J is TRBJ1-5; 7 positions match TRBD1. The CDR3 spans 14 residues. The germline CDR1 and CDR2 sequences are LNHDA and SQIVND (reference sequence). Trimming removed 5 bases from V and 5 bases from J; junction bases left unmatched: 6.